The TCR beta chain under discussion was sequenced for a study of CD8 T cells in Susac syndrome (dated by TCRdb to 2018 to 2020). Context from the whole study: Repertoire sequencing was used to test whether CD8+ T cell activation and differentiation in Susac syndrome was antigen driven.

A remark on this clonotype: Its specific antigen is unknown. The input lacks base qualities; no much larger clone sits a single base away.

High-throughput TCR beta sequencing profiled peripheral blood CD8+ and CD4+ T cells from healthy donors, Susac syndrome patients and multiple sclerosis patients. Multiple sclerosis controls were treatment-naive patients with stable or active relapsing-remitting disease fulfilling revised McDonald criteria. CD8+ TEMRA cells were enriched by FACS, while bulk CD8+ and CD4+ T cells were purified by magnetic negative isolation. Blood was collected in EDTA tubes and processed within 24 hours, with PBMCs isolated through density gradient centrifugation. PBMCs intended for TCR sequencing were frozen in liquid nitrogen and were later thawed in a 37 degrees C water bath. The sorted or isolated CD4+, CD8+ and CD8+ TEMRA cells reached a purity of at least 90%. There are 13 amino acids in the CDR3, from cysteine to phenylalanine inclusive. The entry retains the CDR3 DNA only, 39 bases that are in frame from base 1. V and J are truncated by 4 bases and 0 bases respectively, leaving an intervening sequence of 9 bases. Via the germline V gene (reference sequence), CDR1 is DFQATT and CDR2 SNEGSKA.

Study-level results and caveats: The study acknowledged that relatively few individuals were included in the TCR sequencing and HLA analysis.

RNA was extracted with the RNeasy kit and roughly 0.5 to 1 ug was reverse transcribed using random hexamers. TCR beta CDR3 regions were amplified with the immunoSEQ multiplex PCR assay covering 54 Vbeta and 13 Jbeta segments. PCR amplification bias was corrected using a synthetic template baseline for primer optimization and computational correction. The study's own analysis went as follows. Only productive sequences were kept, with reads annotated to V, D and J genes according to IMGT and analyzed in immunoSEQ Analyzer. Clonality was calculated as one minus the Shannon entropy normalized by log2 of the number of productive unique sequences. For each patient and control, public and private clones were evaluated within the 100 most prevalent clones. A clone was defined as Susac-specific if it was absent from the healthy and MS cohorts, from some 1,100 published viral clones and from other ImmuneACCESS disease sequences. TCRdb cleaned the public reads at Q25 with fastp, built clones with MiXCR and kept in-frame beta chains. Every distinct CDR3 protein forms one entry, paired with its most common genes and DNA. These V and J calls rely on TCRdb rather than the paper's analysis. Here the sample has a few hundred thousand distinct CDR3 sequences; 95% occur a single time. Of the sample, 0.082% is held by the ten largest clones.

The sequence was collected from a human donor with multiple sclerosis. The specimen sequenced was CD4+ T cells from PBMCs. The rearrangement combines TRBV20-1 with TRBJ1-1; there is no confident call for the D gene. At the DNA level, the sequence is TGCAGTGCTACCCTACCGGTGAACACTGAAGCTTTCTTT. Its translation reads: CSATLPVNTEAFF.